A selection of T cell receptor beta chains follows, all from one sample in a study of CD8 T cells in Susac syndrome. TCRdb used MiXCR to reprocess the immunoSEQ multiplex PCR reads, holding one entry per CDR3 protein. The top ten clones hold roughly 0.5% of a sample with 130,000 or so distinct CDR3 sequences, around 85% of them seen once. The source material was CD8+ T cells from PBMCs. The receptors shown here come from a human donor with multiple sclerosis. Each CDR3 is given with its conserved first and last residue. Each record gives: V gene, J gene, CDR3 length, D gene, clone size, CDR3 protein, CDR3 DNA. D genes are given only for firm matches. Rows give clone size only sometimes, using once, few, many, or a class for an expanded clone.

v_gene: TRBV5-8
j_gene: TRBJ2-1
len: 15
d_gene: -
abundance: -
CDR3aa: CASSLSVTPGNEQFF
CDR3nt: TGTGCCAGCAGCTTGTCTGTGACCCCCGGGAATGAGCAGTTCTTC

v_gene: TRBV28
j_gene: TRBJ1-5
len: 15
d_gene: TRBD1
abundance: -
CDR3aa: CASSQTGQGYQPQHF
CDR3nt: TGTGCCAGCAGTCAGACGGGACAGGGGTACCAGCCCCAGCATTTT

v_gene: TRBV27
j_gene: TRBJ2-3
len: 16
d_gene: -
abundance: -
CDR3aa: CASSSRGVLSTDTQYF
CDR3nt: TGTGCCAGCAGTAGCAGGGGTGTGCTCAGCACAGATACGCAGTATTTT

v_gene: TRBV30
j_gene: TRBJ1-4
len: 14
d_gene: -
abundance: -
CDR3aa: CAWSDARGSGKLFF
CDR3nt: TGTGCCTGGAGTGATGCTCGGGGGTCTGGAAAACTGTTTTTT

v_gene: TRBV29-1
j_gene: TRBJ2-1
len: 23
d_gene: TRBD2
abundance: -
CDR3aa: CSSLGLAGRINERVAGRINEQFF
CDR3nt: TGCAGCTCCTTGGGGCTAGCGGGAAGAATAAATGAGCGGGTAGCGGGAAGAATAAATGAGCAGTTCTTC

v_gene: TRBV20-1
j_gene: TRBJ2-7
len: 12
d_gene: -
abundance: -
CDR3aa: CSARDQGDEQYF
CDR3nt: TGCAGTGCTAGAGACCAGGGCGACGAGCAGTACTTC

v_gene: TRBV7-3
j_gene: TRBJ1-1
len: 12
d_gene: -
abundance: few
CDR3aa: CASSLIGGEAFF
CDR3nt: TGTGCCAGCAGCTTAATCGGAGGTGAAGCTTTCTTT

v_gene: TRBV5-4
j_gene: TRBJ1-6
len: 14
d_gene: -
abundance: -
CDR3aa: CASSLAGVPETLHF
CDR3nt: TGTGCCAGCAGCTTGGCAGGGGTCCCGGAAACCCTCCACTTT

v_gene: TRBV29-1
j_gene: TRBJ1-5
len: 13
d_gene: -
abundance: -
CDR3aa: CSVEAGAGQPQHF
CDR3nt: TGCAGCGTTGAAGCAGGGGCTGGTCAGCCCCAGCATTTT

v_gene: TRBV12-3/TRBV12-4
j_gene: TRBJ1-5
len: 13
d_gene: -
abundance: -
CDR3aa: CASSLTQNQPQHF
CDR3nt: TGTGCCAGCAGTTTAACGCAGAATCAGCCCCAGCATTTT

v_gene: TRBV5-6
j_gene: TRBJ1-5
len: 14
d_gene: -
abundance: -
CDR3aa: CASSLFPSGQPQHF
CDR3nt: TGTGCCAGCAGCTTGTTTCCCAGTGGGCAGCCCCAGCATTTT

v_gene: TRBV21-1
j_gene: TRBJ1-5
len: 19
d_gene: -
abundance: -
CDR3aa: CASSKARGTGRASNQPQHF
CDR3nt: TGTGCCAGCAGCAAAGCGAGAGGGACGGGTAGAGCTAGCAATCAGCCCCAGCATTTT

v_gene: TRBV6-1
j_gene: TRBJ1-2
len: 15
d_gene: -
abundance: few
CDR3aa: CASRSWLDSNYGYTF
CDR3nt: TGTGCCAGCAGATCCTGGTTGGACAGTAACTATGGCTACACCTTC

v_gene: TRBV5-1
j_gene: TRBJ2-7
len: 18
d_gene: -
abundance: once
CDR3aa: CASSLPPLWQGRTYEQYF
CDR3nt: TGCGCCAGCAGCTTGCCCCCCCTGTGGCAGGGGAGGACCTACGAGCAGTACTTC

v_gene: TRBV20-1
j_gene: TRBJ1-5
len: 13
d_gene: TRBD1
abundance: -
CDR3aa: CSARDSSGQPQHF
CDR3nt: TGCAGTGCCAGGGACAGCAGTGGGCAGCCCCAGCATTTT

v_gene: TRBV27
j_gene: TRBJ2-3
len: 11
d_gene: -
abundance: once
CDR3aa: CASGHTDTQYF
CDR3nt: TGTGCCAGCGGCCACACAGATACGCAGTATTTT

v_gene: TRBV27
j_gene: TRBJ2-7
len: 12
d_gene: -
abundance: -
CDR3aa: CASSSNPYEQYF
CDR3nt: TGTGCCAGCAGCTCAAATCCGTACGAGCAGTACTTC

v_gene: TRBV7-8
j_gene: TRBJ1-1
len: 11
d_gene: -
abundance: -
CDR3aa: CASSSVTEAFF
CDR3nt: TGTGCCAGCAGCTCGGTCACTGAAGCTTTCTTT

v_gene: TRBV27
j_gene: TRBJ2-7
len: 14
d_gene: TRBD1
abundance: -
CDR3aa: CASSVLDRGYEQYF
CDR3nt: TGTGCCAGCAGTGTACTCGACAGGGGATACGAGCAGTACTTC

v_gene: TRBV7-9
j_gene: TRBJ2-1
len: 18
d_gene: -
abundance: -
CDR3aa: CASSSPRFGGISYNEQFF
CDR3nt: TGTGCCAGCAGCTCGCCCAGGTTTGGCGGGATCTCCTACAATGAGCAGTTCTTC

v_gene: TRBV28
j_gene: TRBJ2-7
len: 14
d_gene: -
abundance: few
CDR3aa: CASSPRQAAYEQYF
CDR3nt: TGTGCCAGCAGTCCGAGACAGGCCGCCTACGAGCAGTACTTC

v_gene: TRBV19
j_gene: TRBJ2-7
len: 13
d_gene: -
abundance: -
CDR3aa: CASTSDSLGEQYF
CDR3nt: TGTGCCAGTACCTCCGACTCCCTGGGGGAGCAGTACTTC

v_gene: TRBV4-1
j_gene: TRBJ1-2
len: 14
d_gene: -
abundance: -
CDR3aa: CASSQVGGPYGYTF
CDR3nt: TGCGCCAGCAGCCAAGTGGGAGGACCCTATGGCTACACCTTC

v_gene: TRBV12-3/TRBV12-4
j_gene: TRBJ2-3
len: 17
d_gene: TRBD2
abundance: -
CDR3aa: CASSSFLAGELTDTQYF
CDR3nt: TGTGCCAGCAGTTCCTTCCTAGCGGGGGAACTCACAGATACGCAGTATTTT

v_gene: TRBV6-1
j_gene: TRBJ1-4
len: 14
d_gene: TRBD1
abundance: -
CDR3aa: CASSSGQNNEKLFF
CDR3nt: TGTGCCAGCAGCTCGGGACAGAATAATGAAAAACTGTTTTTT

v_gene: TRBV20-1
j_gene: TRBJ1-6
len: 14
d_gene: -
abundance: -
CDR3aa: CSARLTARNSPLHF
CDR3nt: TGCAGTGCTAGATTGACAGCAAGGAATTCACCCCTCCACTTT

v_gene: TRBV5-1
j_gene: TRBJ1-6
len: 15
d_gene: -
abundance: -
CDR3aa: CASTEQGIDNSPLHF
CDR3nt: TGCGCCAGCACGGAACAGGGCATCGATAATTCACCCCTCCACTTT

v_gene: TRBV7-3
j_gene: TRBJ1-1
len: 14
d_gene: -
abundance: -
CDR3aa: CASSLTEVNTEAFF
CDR3nt: TGTGCCAGCAGCTTAACGGAGGTGAACACTGAAGCTTTCTTT

v_gene: TRBV20-1
j_gene: TRBJ1-1
len: 16
d_gene: -
abundance: -
CDR3aa: CSARDRPGAVFIEAFF
CDR3nt: TGCAGTGCTAGAGATCGTCCGGGGGCGGTCTTCATTGAAGCTTTCTTT

v_gene: TRBV19
j_gene: TRBJ1-2
len: 14
d_gene: -
abundance: -
CDR3aa: CASRPGLRSDGYTF
CDR3nt: TGTGCCAGTAGGCCGGGACTCCGGTCGGATGGCTACACCTTC

v_gene: TRBV4-1
j_gene: TRBJ1-2
len: 17
d_gene: -
abundance: once
CDR3aa: CASSQDLGGVNYYGYTF
CDR3nt: TGCGCCAGCAGCCAAGATCTGGGAGGGGTCAACTACTATGGCTACACCTTC

v_gene: TRBV27
j_gene: TRBJ2-2
len: 14
d_gene: TRBD1
abundance: -
CDR3aa: CASSLLQGAGELFF
CDR3nt: TGTGCCAGCAGTCTACTACAGGGGGCCGGGGAGCTGTTTTTT

v_gene: TRBV25-1
j_gene: TRBJ2-5
len: 14
d_gene: -
abundance: once
CDR3aa: CASSGDTGKETQYF
CDR3nt: TGTGCCAGCAGTGGGGACACTGGGAAAGAGACCCAGTACTTC

v_gene: TRBV6-1
j_gene: TRBJ2-3
len: 12
d_gene: -
abundance: -
CDR3aa: CASRSGLGTQYF
CDR3nt: TGTGCCAGCAGATCAGGGTTGGGTACGCAGTATTTT

v_gene: TRBV28
j_gene: TRBJ2-1
len: 16
d_gene: TRBD2
abundance: -
CDR3aa: CASIKPGTSNPREQFF
CDR3nt: TGTGCCAGCATTAAACCCGGGACTAGTAACCCGAGGGAGCAGTTCTTC

v_gene: TRBV12-3/TRBV12-4
j_gene: TRBJ1-4
len: 14
d_gene: -
abundance: -
CDR3aa: CASRTVGTNEKLFF
CDR3nt: TGTGCCAGCAGGACGGTAGGAACTAATGAAAAACTGTTTTTT

v_gene: TRBV27
j_gene: TRBJ1-5
len: 13
d_gene: -
abundance: -
CDR3aa: CASSLEPYQPQHF
CDR3nt: TGTGCCAGCAGTTTAGAGCCGTATCAGCCCCAGCATTTT

v_gene: TRBV4-1
j_gene: TRBJ2-7
len: 15
d_gene: TRBD2
abundance: -
CDR3aa: CASTPSGGRNYEQYF
CDR3nt: TGCGCCAGCACTCCTAGCGGGGGGCGAAACTACGAGCAGTACTTC

v_gene: TRBV2
j_gene: TRBJ2-2
len: 13
d_gene: -
abundance: -
CDR3aa: CASSDSSGGELFF
CDR3nt: TGTGCCAGCAGTGATTCGAGCGGCGGGGAGCTGTTTTTT

v_gene: TRBV9
j_gene: TRBJ2-3
len: 13
d_gene: -
abundance: -
CDR3aa: CASRGSGTDTQYF
CDR3nt: TGTGCCAGCAGGGGGAGCGGGACAGATACGCAGTATTTT

v_gene: TRBV28
j_gene: TRBJ2-7
len: 12
d_gene: TRBD1
abundance: -
CDR3aa: CASSFRQGEQYF
CDR3nt: TGTGCCAGCAGTTTTCGACAGGGCGAGCAGTACTTC

v_gene: TRBV19
j_gene: TRBJ2-1
len: 11
d_gene: -
abundance: -
CDR3aa: CASSIENEQFF
CDR3nt: TGTGCCAGTAGTATAGAAAATGAGCAGTTCTTC

v_gene: TRBV12-3/TRBV12-4
j_gene: TRBJ2-5
len: 14
d_gene: TRBD1
abundance: -
CDR3aa: CASSIPGGGETQYF
CDR3nt: TGTGCCAGCAGTATCCCAGGGGGCGGAGAGACCCAGTACTTC

v_gene: TRBV9
j_gene: TRBJ1-1
len: 15
d_gene: TRBD1
abundance: -
CDR3aa: CASSAIQGMNTEAFF
CDR3nt: TGTGCCAGCAGCGCCATACAGGGGATGAACACTGAAGCTTTCTTT

v_gene: TRBV19
j_gene: TRBJ2-5
len: 16
d_gene: TRBD2
abundance: -
CDR3aa: CASSMTSGAQVETQYF
CDR3nt: TGTGCCAGTAGTATGACTAGCGGGGCACAAGTGGAGACCCAGTACTTC

v_gene: TRBV30
j_gene: TRBJ2-3
len: 14
d_gene: -
abundance: -
CDR3aa: CAWSGVRGTDTQYF
CDR3nt: TGTGCCTGGAGTGGAGTGCGGGGCACAGATACGCAGTATTTT

v_gene: TRBV7-9
j_gene: TRBJ2-1
len: 18
d_gene: TRBD2
abundance: -
CDR3aa: CASSLGTTSGGPYNEQFF
CDR3nt: TGTGCCAGCAGCTTAGGGACGACTAGCGGGGGCCCCTACAATGAGCAGTTCTTC

v_gene: TRBV19
j_gene: TRBJ1-2
len: 15
d_gene: -
abundance: -
CDR3aa: CASSIVSTGNYGYTF
CDR3nt: TGTGCCAGTAGTATAGTTTCTACAGGGAACTATGGCTACACCTTC

v_gene: TRBV12-3/TRBV12-4
j_gene: TRBJ1-1
len: 16
d_gene: -
abundance: -
CDR3aa: CASSYSGWDGFTEAFF
CDR3nt: TGTGCCAGCAGTTATTCAGGGTGGGATGGGTTCACTGAAGCTTTCTTT

v_gene: TRBV19
j_gene: TRBJ2-3
len: 13
d_gene: -
abundance: once
CDR3aa: CASSITTTDTQYF
CDR3nt: TGTGCCAGTAGTATTACCACAACAGATACGCAGTATTTT

v_gene: TRBV27
j_gene: TRBJ2-7
len: 14
d_gene: -
abundance: -
CDR3aa: CASSLLGRLYEQYF
CDR3nt: TGTGCCAGCAGTTTATTGGGACGCCTATACGAGCAGTACTTC

v_gene: TRBV5-8
j_gene: TRBJ1-1
len: 14
d_gene: -
abundance: -
CDR3aa: CASSLGQMNTEAFF
CDR3nt: TGTGCCAGCAGCTTGGGCCAGATGAACACTGAAGCTTTCTTT

v_gene: TRBV7-9
j_gene: TRBJ2-5
len: 17
d_gene: TRBD1
abundance: -
CDR3aa: CASSLAWGQGVEETQYF
CDR3nt: TGTGCCAGCAGCTTAGCGTGGGGACAGGGCGTCGAAGAGACCCAGTACTTC